These 3 T cell receptor beta chains share one sample of origin, sequenced in a study of CD8+CD57+ T cells in acquired aplastic anemia. Template material for TCR beta VDJ and CDR3 profiling consisted of genomic DNA. TCRdb redid the calling of the reads with MiXCR, one entry per CDR3 protein. The table includes 35,000 to 50,000 distinct CDR3 sequences, about two thirds detected once. Input material: sorted CD4+, CD8+, or CD8+CD57+ T cells (not recorded which) from PBMCs. The receptors stem from a human donor in good health, serving as a control.

The V call is TRBV2, the J call TRBJ1-2; D is uncertain. V was shortened by 1 base and J by 5 bases, with 8 bases between the two germline ends. The CDR3 loop spans 13 amino acids. Germline V gene sequence: CDR1 SNHLY, CDR2 FYNNEI. The CDR3 bases are TGTGCCAGCAGTGAAGACAGAGGATATGGCTACACCTTC. Its protein is CASSEDRGYGYTF.

The chain links TRBV10-3 to TRBJ1-5, with D tentatively TRBD1 (5 bases). This CDR3 comprises 14 residues. Per germline, CDR1 ENHRY and CDR2 SYGVKD. Trimming removed 10 bases at V and 7 bases at J, with 20 bases between. CDR3 sequence (DNA): TGTGCCAGCAACCGGGACGGGGACGGACAGCCCCAGCATTTT. It yields the protein CASNRDGDGQPQHF.

The genes are TRBV7-3 and TRBJ2-1; D is uncertain. This CDR3 has 14 amino acids. V was clipped by 4 bases and J by 5 bases, with 12 bases between them. Germline loops: CDR1 SGHTA, CDR2 FQGTGA. CDR3 DNA sequence: TGTGCCAGCAGCTCTAGTTCTTCGCACAATGAGCAGTTCTTC. Its protein product is CASSSSSSHNEQFF. The variable domain in full, with the rest retrieved from reference TRBV7-3 and TRBJ2-1, is GAGVSQTPSNKVTEKGKYVELRCDPISGHTALYWYRQSLGQGPEFLIYFQGTGAADDSGLPNDRFFAVRPEGSVSTLKIQRTERGDSAVYLCASSSSSSHNEQFFGPGTRLTVL.